A single sample gave rise to the 25 T cell receptor beta chains below, sequenced in a study of blood T cell repertoires in COVID-19. Sequencing used immunoSEQ multiplex PCR; TCRdb keeps in-frame clones, though not all of them. The data hold around 290,000 clones, with 80% to 95% observed a single time. Source material: peripheral blood. The receptors derive from a woman younger than 45 with COVID-19, enrolled during active disease.

The chain recombines TRBV12-5 with TRBJ1-5; D call uncertain. The V and J ends lost 0 bases and 2 bases respectively, with 8 bases between them. Germline V gives CDR1 LGHNT, CDR2 FRNRAP. This CDR3 region has 15 residues. This chain's CDR3 is CASGLVRGGNQPQHF. In DNA, the CDR3 is TGTGCTAGTGGTTTGGTACGGGGAGGCAATCAGCCCCAGCATTTT.

The chain has TRBV7-9 and TRBJ2-1; 13 bases fit TRBD2. The V gene end was trimmed by 3 bases and the J gene end by 5 bases; junction bases not matched to a gene: 1. Germline V gene data show CDR1 as SEHNR and CDR2 as FQNEAQ (reference sequence). The CDR3 contains 15 residues. This CDR3 is CASSLGLAGNNEQFF. CDR3 nucleotide sequence: TGTGCCAGCAGCTTGGGACTAGCGGGGAACAATGAGCAGTTCTTC.

The chain recombines TRBV29-1 with TRBJ2-5, with D perhaps matching TRBD1 (5 bases). Germline V gene lookup returns CDR1 SQVTM and CDR2 ANQGSEA. The CDR3 is made up of 13 amino acids. Trimming shortened V by 0 bases and J by 4 bases, and 9 bases separated the two germline ends. The CDR3 here is CSVEDAGLETQYF. In DNA, the CDR3 is TGCAGCGTTGAAGATGCAGGGTTAGAGACCCAGTACTTC.

V and J are TRBV19 and TRBJ1-2; 10 bases align to TRBD1. The CDR3 is 12 amino acids. CDR1 and CDR2 from the germline V gene are LNHDA and SQIVND (reference sequence). V lost 5 bases, J lost 8 bases, and 2 bases stayed unmatched. This CDR3 reads CASSDRGRGYTF. The CDR3 DNA reads TGTGCCAGTAGTGACAGGGGGCGAGGCTACACCTTC.

The chain joins TRBV11-2 to TRBJ2-7; D is unclear. This CDR3 is 14 amino acids long. CDR1 SGHAT and CDR2 FQNNGV come from the germline V gene. Trimming cost V 2 bases and J 2 bases, with 10 bases left between them. This CDR3 reads CASSLNTLAYEQYF. The CDR3 DNA reads as TGTGCCAGCAGCTTAAACACCCTAGCCTACGAGCAGTACTTC.

The rearrangement links TRBV5-4 to TRBJ1-4; TRBD1 aligns across 7 bases. This CDR3 contains 16 residues. Trimming took 5 bases from V and 0 from J; bases not matched to a gene: 7. Germline V lookup: CDR1 SGHNT, CDR2 YYREEE (reference sequence). CDR3 coding DNA: TGTGCCAGCAGTTATCGGGACAGCGCAACTAATGAAAAACTGTTTTTT. It is translated as CASSYRDSATNEKLFF.

The chain joins TRBV24-1 to TRBJ1-2; 12 nucleotides agree with TRBD1. Germline CDR1 KGHDR, CDR2 SFDVKD. The CDR3 extends over 20 amino acids. V dropped 1 base and J dropped 0; count of bases not matched to a gene: 11. CDR3 DNA: TGTGCCACCAGTGATTTTTGGGGACAGGGGGCCAAGTTCCCTAACTATGGCTACACCTTC. Its translation: CATSDFWGQGAKFPNYGYTF.

The chain is built from TRBV27 and TRBJ1-2, with 9 bases aligning to TRBD1. V lost 6 bases, J lost 8 bases, and 7 bases stayed unmatched. Germline CDR1 MNHEY, CDR2 SMNVEV (reference sequence). The CDR3 is 13 residues long. The CDR3 DNA sequence: TGTGCCAGCAGCCCGGACAGGGGAGAAGGCTACACCTTC. Amino acid sequence: CASSPDRGEGYTF.

The genes are TRBV7-9 and TRBJ2-7, with a tentative D call TRBD2 (5 bases). V lost 4 bases and J lost 0, with 13 bases in between. The CDR3 runs to 15 residues. Germline CDR1 reads SEHNR; CDR2 reads FQNEAQ (reference sequence). In nucleotides, the CDR3 is TGTGCCAGCAGCTCCGCGGGCTACCTCTCCTACGAGCAGTACTTC. It yields the protein CASSSAGYLSYEQYF. Looking up the rest from reference TRBV7-9 and TRBJ2-7 gives the full variable domain: DTGVSQNPRHKITKRGQNVTFRCDPISEHNRLYWYRQTLGQGPEFLTYFQNEAQLEKSRLLSDRFSAERPKGSFSTLEIQRTEQGDSAMYLCASSSAGYLSYEQYFGPGTRLTVT.

The chain is built from TRBV7-2 and TRBJ2-7; 7 bases map to TRBD2. V was pared by 4 bases and J by 3 bases, with 6 bases of the junction left unmatched. The CDR3 runs 14 residues. CDR1 SGHTA and CDR2 FQGNSA come from the germline V gene. CDR3 nucleotide sequence: TGTGCCAGCAGCTCCCGGGACTATAACTACGAGCAGTACTTC. Amino acid sequence: CASSSRDYNYEQYF.

The chain has TRBV10-3 and TRBJ1-2, with D possibly being TRBD1 (6 bases). V was cut by 7 bases and J by 4 bases, with 22 bases left in between. Germline assignment: CDR1 ENHRY and CDR2 SYGVKD. The CDR3 is 16 amino acids. The CDR3 sequence is CAITGGPSPSSYGYTF. CDR3 bases: TGTGCCATCACTGGGGGCCCATCTCCATCGTCCTATGGCTACACCTTC.

This clone was seen only a few times. The same CDR3 also results from other DNA sequences found in this sample. This chain uses TRBV19 with TRBJ1-1, with D hard to call. V was clipped by 8 bases and J by 5 bases, with 9 bases between them. CDR3 length: 11 amino acids. The germline CDR1 and CDR2 sequences are LNHDA and SQIVND (reference sequence). The CDR3 coding sequence is TGTGCCAGTTCATCGAGGACTGAAGCTTTCTTT. Translated: CASSSRTEAFF.

Turning to this clone: The same CDR3 arises from other DNA sequences in this sample as well. V usage is TRBV11-2 and J usage is TRBJ2-7; D may be TRBD1 (6 bases). The CDR3 is 13 residues long. The V end lost 5 bases, the J end lost 3 bases, and 11 bases lay between the germline ends. Per the germline V gene, CDR1 is SGHAT and CDR2 is FQNNGV. Here the CDR3 DNA reads TGTGCCAGCAGCCTCTGGACAGTCTACGAGCAGTACTTC. Its translation is CASSLWTVYEQYF.

The chain uses TRBV28 and TRBJ2-4; TRBD1 agrees at 7 bases. The CDR3 consists of 15 residues. Germline loops: CDR1 MDHEN, CDR2 SYDVKM. The trim removed 6 bases at V and 3 bases at J, leaving 8 bases unmatched. The CDR3: CASRPGQLGKNIQYF. CDR3 in DNA: TGTGCCAGCAGACCGGGACAGTTGGGCAAAAACATTCAGTACTTC.

The V call is TRBV3-1 (or the pseudogene TRBV3-2), the J call TRBJ1-5; D unclear. The ends were cut back, 3 bases at V and 5 bases at J, with 5 bases in the middle. This CDR3 has 12 residues. CDR1 and CDR2 (germline): LGHDT, YNNKEL (reference sequence). CDR3 nucleotide sequence: TGTGCCAGCAGCCACGGGGATCAGCCCCAGCATTTT. This codes for CASSHGDQPQHF.

V usage is TRBV28 and J usage is TRBJ2-3; D perhaps matches TRBD2 (5 bases). Looked up from germline, CDR1 is MDHEN and CDR2 is SYDVKM. V lost 5 bases to trimming and J lost 3 bases, with 18 bases between them. The CDR3 totals 16 residues. CDR3 nucleotides: TGTGCCAGCAGTCGAAGTAGGAGACTACCAACAGATACGCAGTATTTT. Its translation is CASSRSRRLPTDTQYF. Filled out from reference TRBV28 and TRBJ2-3, the complete variable domain reads DVKVTQSSRYLVKRTGEKVFLECVQDMDHENMFWYRQDPGLGLRLIYFSYDVKMKEKGDIPEGYSVSREKKERFSLILESASTNQTSMYLCASSRSRRLPTDTQYFGPGTRLTVL.

The rearrangement uses TRBV5-8 and TRBJ1-1, with a possible D match to TRBD1 (6 bases). The CDR3 is 14 amino acids. Germline assignment: CDR1 SGHTS and CDR2 YDEGEE. V was cut by 0 bases and J by 1 base, with 7 bases left in between. The CDR3 is CASSLGQENTEAFF. The DNA of the CDR3 is TGTGCCAGCAGCTTGGGACAGGAGAACACTGAAGCTTTCTTT.

V gene TRBV19 combines with J gene TRBJ2-3; D gene uncertain. Trimming shortened V by 1 base and J by 4 bases, and 9 bases separated the two germline ends. Germline V gene sequence: CDR1 LNHDA, CDR2 SQIVND (reference sequence). This CDR3 has 14 residues. Written as DNA, the CDR3 is TGTGCCAGTAGTATAGGAAGAGCGCCAGATACGCAGTATTTT. This gives the protein CASSIGRAPDTQYF.

The genes are TRBV7-2 and TRBJ2-7, with 8 bases that match TRBD1. The CDR3 sequence is 15 residues long. V shed 6 bases and J 6 bases; nucleotides not matched to a gene: 13. Germline V gene data show CDR1 as SGHTA and CDR2 as FQGNSA. The chain's CDR3 is CASRSPRTGPGEQYF. The CDR3 nucleotides are TGTGCCAGCAGATCTCCTCGGACAGGGCCCGGCGAGCAGTACTTC.

The rearrangement links TRBV6-6 to TRBJ1-1; no firm D call. CDR3 size: 12 residues. Trimming pared 8 bases from V and 3 bases from J, leaving 10 bases between. CDR1 and CDR2 (germline): MNHNY, SVGAGI (reference sequence). CDR3 amino acids: CASSAGYTEAFF. In DNA, the CDR3 is TGTGCCAGCTCTGCGGGGTACACTGAAGCTTTCTTT.

There are a few counts of this clone. The V gene is TRBV19, the J gene TRBJ1-1, with 9 bases fitting TRBD1. The CDR3 spans 14 residues. Germline CDR1 LNHDA, CDR2 SQIVND (reference sequence). With 5 bases clipped from V and 5 bases from J, the junction kept 6 bases outside the gene matches. CDR3 DNA: TGTGCCAGTAGTTTACAGGGGGCAAGGACTGAAGCTTTCTTT. Translation: CASSLQGARTEAFF.

This clone was recorded only once. The chain uses TRBV3-1 (or the pseudogene TRBV3-2) and TRBJ2-1; 10 bases map to TRBD2. Germline CDR1 and CDR2: LGHDT and YNNKEL (reference sequence). The ends lost 0 bases at V and 7 bases at J; junction bases unmatched: 6. The CDR3 totals 16 residues. The CDR3 DNA follows: TGTGCCAGCAGCCAAGAAGCGGGAGGGCTAGAGAATGAGCAGTTCTTC. Translation: CASSQEAGGLENEQFF.

This clone has just one count. The chain joins TRBV5-8 to TRBJ1-2; 8 bases match TRBD1. V was clipped by 4 bases and J by 9 bases; unmatched bases: 17. Germline V gives CDR1 SGHTS, CDR2 YDEGEE. There are 16 residues in the CDR3. In DNA, the CDR3 is TGTGCCAGCAGCGGGGACCGGGACAGGAATGCTATTAGCTACACCTTC. Amino acids: CASSGDRDRNAISYTF.

J is TRBJ2-3 and V is TRBV7-9; weak D call: TRBD2 (7 bases). This CDR3 has 16 residues. Germline assignment: CDR1 SEHNR and CDR2 FQNEAQ (reference sequence). V gave up 1 base and J gave up 2 bases, with 13 bases separating them. The CDR3 DNA sequence: TGTGCCAGCAGCTTAGTCGGGGAGGGGGTCACAGATACGCAGTATTTT. This sequence encodes CASSLVGEGVTDTQYF.

The chain combines TRBV6-1 with TRBJ2-2, with TRBD2 identical over 12 bases. The germline gives CDR1 MNHNS, CDR2 SASEGT. The length of the CDR3 is 16 residues. J was trimmed by 7 bases and V by 4 bases; bases with no gene match: 7. The CDR3 is CASSGTSGILGGELFF. For the CDR3, the DNA is TGTGCCAGCAGTGGGACTAGCGGGATATTAGGCGGGGAGCTGTTTTTT.